This T cell receptor beta chain was identified in a study of T cell repertoires in cytomegalovirus infection. Whole-study context: Carrying CMV and the relevant HLA type showed in public TCR beta signatures.

The CDR3 runs to 17 residues. The V and J ends lost 1 base and 5 bases respectively, with 20 bases between them. Germline V gives CDR1 LNHDA, CDR2 SQIVND (reference sequence). Comments on this clonotype: The antigen is unknown.

TCRdb used MiXCR to reprocess the reads, holding one entry per CDR3 protein. The data contain about 20,000 distinct CDR3 sequences, around two fifths of them singletons. V gene TRBV19 combines with J gene TRBJ2-5, with D perhaps TRBD2 (5 bases). This sequence originates from a human donor in good health (CMV status not recorded). Some clones in this sample may be carry-over from other donors' samples. Sequencing was performed on CD8+ T cells from cultured PBMCs, taken from culture after CMV antigen stimulation. CDR3 nucleotide sequence: TGTGCCAGTAGTATAGTGGTTGGACTTCGGTCCTGGGAGACCCAGTACTTC. Its translation is CASSIVVGLRSWETQYF.